This T cell receptor (beta chain) emerged from a study of CD8 T cells in Susac syndrome. CDR1 and CDR2 (germline): KGHSH, LQKENI. With V trimmed by 3 bases and J by 13 bases, 10 bases remained unmatched. CDR3 length: 13 amino acids. Reverse transcription of roughly 0.5 to 1 ug RNA used random hexamers. MiXCR was run by TCRdb on the immunoSEQ multiplex PCR reads, yielding one entry per CDR3 protein. Among some 150,000 distinct CDR3 sequences listed, around 94% were seen once. The chain recombines TRBV18 with TRBJ1-2; TRBD1 aligns across 8 bases. This sequence originates from a human donor in good health. The source material was CD4+ T cells from PBMCs. CDR3 sequence reads: CASSPDRASITTF. CDR3 DNA: TGTGCCAGCTCACCGGACAGGGCGTCTATCACCACCTTC.